The clone carrying this T cell receptor (beta chain) has only one observation. Its antigen is undetermined. The data derive from a study of glioma-infiltrating T cells after dendritic cell vaccination. Findings and caveats of the study: Only a small number of patients had complete blood and tumor samples.

Input was 2 to 2.5 ug genomic DNA, or all available if less. Amplification used 60 V beta primers and 13 J beta primers. Clones were sequenced by immunoSEQ multiplex PCR, and TCRdb holds only the in-frame ones, with some missing. The repertoire holds around 60,000 clones, with 85% as singletons. Time point in this sample: after dendritic cell vaccination, including at tumor progression/relapse. The clonotype originates from a human donor with glioblastoma. Sequences were derived from blood, sampled after dendritic cell vaccination.

The CDR3 DNA reads TGTGCCAGCAGCGTACAGGGTAGGATGACTGAAGCTTTCTTT. Residues: CASSVQGRMTEAFF. The genes are TRBV9 and TRBJ1-1; weak D call: TRBD1 (5 bases). The CDR3 is 14 amino acids. Germline V gives CDR1 SGDLS, CDR2 YYNGEE. The germline V and J ends were trimmed by 1 base and 5 bases, with 12 bases remaining between them.